Shown below are 27 T cell receptor beta chains from a single sample sequenced in a study of regulatory T cells in long-lasting Graves disease (dated by TCRdb to about 2021). Libraries came from multiplex PCR. Sequencer: Illumina HiSeq 4000. TCR beta libraries were built with iRepertoire HTBI primers and Arm-PCR amplification of CDR3 regions. TCRdb trimmed public reads at Q25 via fastp, called clones via MiXCR and kept in-frame beta chains. Rows are unified per CDR3 protein, each entry keeping the most common DNA and genes. In this sample the table shows around 500,000 distinct CDR3 sequences, roughly 20% of which occur a single time. Of the sample, 7.8% falls within the top ten clones. The label giving this sample's time point can be read as: persistent/refractory GD, antithyroid drugs over 5 years with positive TRAb. For both TCR sequencing and RNA sequencing, RNA was extracted from PBMCs in TRIzol.

The source was peripheral blood mononuclear cells (PBMCs), collected when the disease was refractory, from a patient treated with antithyroid drugs. All receptors come from a female donor with Graves disease.

The chain couples TRBV6-2 or TRBV6-3 to TRBJ1-1, with 7 bases identical to TRBD1. The CDR3 covers 14 residues. The trim removed 5 bases at V and 5 bases at J, leaving 8 bases unmatched. Germline V CDR1 and CDR2: MNHEY, SVGEGT. The CDR3 nucleotides read TGTGCCAGCAGTGATGGACAGGAGTGGACTGAAGCTTTCTTT. As protein: CASSDGQEWTEAFF.

In this sample, this clonotype turned up a few times. An end of the junction differs from the germline gene, which may be a read error. V gene TRBV7-7 combines with J gene TRBJ2-5, with no clear D. Germline V gives CDR1 SSHAT, CDR2 FNYEAQ (reference sequence). This CDR3 contains 13 residues. The CDR3: CASSRLGRETQYF. CDR3 DNA sequence: TGTGCTAGCAGCCGTCTGGGCCGGGAGACCCAGTACTTC.

A remark on this clonotype: A read error may explain this, as a much larger clone is one base away. This chain connects TRBV11-2 to TRBJ2-7; D is undetermined. Trimming took 5 bases from V and 2 from J, leaving 10 bases between them. There are 13 residues in the CDR3. Germline V CDR1 and CDR2: SGHAT, FQNNGV. Here the CDR3 DNA reads TGTGCCAGCAGCCGTGCCTGGACCTACGAGCAGTACTTC. Encoded protein: CASSRAWTYEQYF. Drawing the rest from reference TRBV11-2 and TRBJ2-7, the complete variable domain is EAGVAQSPRYKIIEKRQSVAFWCNPISGHATLYWYQQILGQGPKLLIQFQNNGVVDDSQLPKDRFSAERLKGVDSTLKIQPAKLEDSAVYLCASSRAWTYEQYFGPGTRLTVT.

The table lists this clonotype with many counts. J is TRBJ1-1 and V is TRBV6-5; tentative D call: TRBD1 (6 bases). V lost 4 bases and J 6 bases, leaving 9 bases between the germline ends. The germline gives CDR1 MNHEY, CDR2 SVGAGI. This CDR3 contains 12 residues. The CDR3 DNA is TGTGCCAGCAGTTTTACAGGGCCTGAAGCTTTCTTT. It is translated as CASSFTGPEAFF.

The chain recombines TRBV24-1 with TRBJ2-7; D remains ambiguous. Germline loops: CDR1 KGHDR, CDR2 SFDVKD. V was cut by 4 bases and J by 7 bases, with 10 bases left in between. This CDR3 is built from 12 residues. The CDR3 sequence: CATSDGTPEQYF. CDR3 nucleotide sequence: TGTGCCACCAGTGACGGAACACCAGAGCAGTACTTC.

The chain couples TRBV7-9 to TRBJ1-1; D is uncertain. Deletions cut 4 bases from V and 4 bases from J, with 13 bases between. CDR1 and CDR2 (germline): SEHNR, FQNEAQ (reference sequence). The CDR3 contains 14 residues. Here the CDR3 DNA reads TGTGCCAGCAGCTCCGGCAGGACGAGCACTGAAGCTTTCTTT. Its protein is CASSSGRTSTEAFF.

A word on this clonotype: One base away lies a much larger clone, so this may be a sequencing read error. The chain joins TRBV6-1 to TRBJ2-2, with D perhaps matching TRBD2 (5 bases). The CDR3 is 14 residues long. Looked up from germline, CDR1 is MNHNS and CDR2 is SASEGT. The CDR3 DNA follows: TGTGCCAGCAGGGAAACTAGAAACACCGGGGAGCCGTTTTTT. This sequence encodes CASRETRNTGEPFF.

This clonotype was found once. The CDR3 spells CATARTGTSGPSTDTQYF. The DNA of the CDR3 is TGTGCCACCGCTCGTACTGGGACTAGCGGGCCTAGCACAGATACGCAGTATTTT. The chain joins TRBV24-1 to TRBJ2-3; 12 bases line up with TRBD2. The CDR3 covers 18 residues. Germline CDR1 reads KGHDR; CDR2 reads SFDVKD. The V segment lost 9 bases and the J segment 0 bases; nucleotides outside the gene matches: 12.

The table lists this clonotype with many counts. The chain employs TRBV28 and TRBJ1-2; 9 bases match TRBD1. There are 13 residues in the CDR3. J gave up 8 bases and V 1 base, and 2 bases lay outside the gene matches. Germline V CDR1 and CDR2: MDHEN, SYDVKM. In nucleotides, the CDR3 is TGTGCCAGCAGTTTATTGGGGACAGGGGGCTACACCTTC. Protein sequence: CASSLLGTGGYTF.

This clonotype was picked up many times. The V gene is TRBV19, the J gene TRBJ1-2; D is ambiguous. Trimming removed 9 bases from V and 1 base from J, with 12 bases in between. This CDR3 comprises 13 residues. Germline CDR1 reads LNHDA; CDR2 reads SQIVND (reference sequence). The CDR3 DNA sequence: TGTGCCAGCAGCAGAGGAAGTAACTATGGCTACACCTTC. Translating it yields CASSRGSNYGYTF.

This clonotype was observed many times. The chain combines TRBV27 with TRBJ1-4; possible D gene TRBD1, 5 bases. The V gene's germline CDR1 is MNHEY and CDR2 SMNVEV (reference sequence). With 2 bases removed from V and 5 bases from J, the gap between germline ends came to 18 bases. This CDR3 spans 17 amino acids. The CDR3 DNA is TGTGCCAGCAGTTTACGGGGGGGAGAGGAGATAAATGAAAAACTGTTTTTT. It codes for CASSLRGGEEINEKLFF.

This clonotype turned up a few times. The V and J genes are TRBV28 and TRBJ2-1, with 8 positions matching TRBD1. V lost 3 bases and J lost 2; bases outside the gene matches: 12. The CDR3 extends over 18 amino acids. Germline V lookup: CDR1 MDHEN, CDR2 SYDVKM. The CDR3 coding sequence is TGTGCCAGCAGTTTTACCTTAGTGCGGGACAGGACCTACAATGAGCAGTTCTTC. This codes for CASSFTLVRDRTYNEQFF.

This chain links TRBV10-3 with TRBJ1-5; D uncertain. Trimming shortened V by 7 bases and J by 5 bases, and 0 bases separated the two germline ends. The CDR3 extends over 9 amino acids. The V gene's germline CDR1 is ENHRY and CDR2 SYGVKD. The CDR3 DNA is TGTGCCATCAATCAGCCCCAGCATTTT. Translation: CAINQPQHF.

The chain is built from TRBV12-3 or TRBV12-4 and TRBJ2-2, with 8 bases that match TRBD1. CDR3 length: 16 amino acids. V shed 2 bases and J 6 bases; nucleotides not matched to a gene: 8. CDR3: CASSLPGQGFAGELFF. The CDR3 DNA is TGTGCCAGCAGTTTACCAGGACAGGGATTCGCCGGGGAGCTGTTTTTT.

This clonotype was counted ten times or more. J is TRBJ1-2 and V is TRBV20-1; D uncertain. Trimming shortened V by 0 bases and J by 4 bases, and 9 bases separated the two germline ends. The CDR3 loop spans 13 amino acids. Germline V gene sequence: CDR1 DFQATT, CDR2 SNEGSKA (reference sequence). The CDR3 DNA reads as TGCAGTGCTAGAGAGGGATTGTTCTATGGCTACACCTTC. This encodes CSAREGLFYGYTF.

This clonotype showed up many times. The genes are TRBV12-3 or TRBV12-4 and TRBJ1-2; 7 nucleotides agree with TRBD1. The CDR3 sequence is 13 residues long. V dropped 7 bases and J dropped 4; count of bases not matched to a gene: 6. CDR3 DNA: TGTGCCAGCAATCCAGGGGGAAGCTATGGCTACACCTTC. It is translated as CASNPGGSYGYTF.

This clonotype has a count of ten or more. V gene TRBV9 combines with J gene TRBJ2-7, with 10 bases that match TRBD2. The V and J ends lost 5 bases and 2 bases, in that order; junction bases with no gene match: 10. CDR3 length: 16 amino acids. Germline V gene data show CDR1 as SGDLS and CDR2 as YYNGEE. In DNA, the CDR3 is TGTGCCAGCAGTGCTACTGGGACTAGCGTCACCTACGAGCAGTACTTC. Translating gives CASSATGTSVTYEQYF.

This clonotype has ten or more counts. The chain uses TRBV28 and TRBJ2-2; weak D call: TRBD2 (6 bases). With 5 bases removed from V and 4 bases from J, the gap between germline ends came to 17 bases. Germline V lookup: CDR1 MDHEN, CDR2 SYDVKM. There are 16 residues in the CDR3. CDR3 sequence: CASSAGLVGLTGELFF. CDR3 nucleotide sequence: TGTGCCAGCAGTGCGGGACTTGTCGGCCTCACCGGGGAGCTGTTTTTT.

This clonotype appeared many times. The gene calls are TRBV5-1 and TRBJ1-2; unclear D gene. The CDR3 loop spans 13 amino acids. Trimming took off 0 bases at V and 5 bases at J, with 8 bases between the two ends. From germline, CDR1 is SGHRS and CDR2 YFSETQ. Written as DNA, the CDR3 is TGCGCCAGCAGCTTGGTGCCGGATTATGGCTACACCTTC. This translates into CASSLVPDYGYTF.

This clonotype has just a few counts. A much more abundant neighbour one base away suggests this may be a read error. The V call is TRBV28, the J call TRBJ2-7; 9 nucleotides agree with TRBD1. The CDR3 sequence is 14 residues long. CDR1 is MDHEN, CDR2 SYDVKM, per germline. The CDR3 here is CARSHRDRVYEQYF. In DNA, the CDR3 is TGTGCCCGCAGTCACCGGGACAGGGTCTACGAGCAGTACTTC.

This clonotype was seen more than once but under ten times. This sequence joins TRBV27 and TRBJ1-1, with TRBD1 matching 7 bases. Per the germline V gene, CDR1 is MNHEY and CDR2 is SMNVEV (reference sequence). The CDR3 consists of 15 residues. The trim removed 5 bases at V and 0 bases at J, leaving 6 bases unmatched. This CDR3 reads CASSDRDRLNTEAFF. The CDR3 bases are TGTGCCAGCAGTGACCGGGACAGACTGAACACTGAAGCTTTCTTT.

This clonotype showed up just once. The rearrangement uses TRBV27 and TRBJ2-2; maybe TRBD2 (5 bases). CDR1 and CDR2 (germline): MNHEY, SMNVEV (reference sequence). V shed 4 bases and J shed 2 bases, with 11 bases lying between them. The CDR3 spans 15 residues. For the CDR3, the DNA is TGTGCCAGCAGTTCCCGGGAAGTAAACACCGGGGAGCTGTTTTTT. This sequence encodes CASSSREVNTGELFF.

This clonotype was seen a few times. The chain has TRBV5-1 and TRBJ2-1; 10 nucleotides agree with TRBD2. After removal of 5 bases from V and 12 bases from J, the junction contained 14 bases not matched to a gene. Per germline, CDR1 SGHRS and CDR2 YFSETQ. This CDR3 has 15 residues. CDR3 residues: CASRRFTGTSDPQFF. For the CDR3, the DNA is TGCGCCAGCAGACGATTTACCGGGACTAGCGACCCGCAGTTCTTC.

This clonotype was observed many times. V and J are TRBV7-9 and TRBJ2-5, with D possibly matching TRBD1 (6 bases). Germline-derived CDR1 and CDR2 are SEHNR and FQNEAQ (reference sequence). The CDR3 spans 13 residues. The germline V and J ends were trimmed by 7 bases and 3 bases, with 12 bases remaining between them. CDR3 region: CASKTPGEETQYF. The CDR3 DNA is TGTGCCAGCAAGACCCCAGGGGAAGAGACCCAGTACTTC.

This clonotype was seen many times. The chain joins TRBV6-1 to TRBJ1-5; possibly TRBD1 for D (5 bases). This CDR3 region has 15 residues. V gave up 3 bases and J gave up 6 bases, with 15 bases separating them. Germline assignment: CDR1 MNHNS and CDR2 SASEGT. The CDR3 spells CASSESGQGGQPQHF. The DNA of the CDR3 is TGTGCCAGCAGTGAGTCAGGGCAGGGCGGTCAGCCCCAGCATTTT.

This rearrangement joins TRBV6-1 to TRBJ1-5; D is possibly TRBD1 (5 bases). Germline CDR1 and CDR2: MNHNS and SASEGT. CDR3 size: 13 residues. V lost 7 bases, J lost 8 bases, and 15 bases lay in between. For the CDR3, the DNA is TGTGCCAGCAATCCGTCCAGGGCGAAGCCCCAGCATTTT. As protein: CASNPSRAKPQHF.

This clonotype came up a few times. The CDR3 region is CASSQSNRGAFF. CDR3 nucleotide sequence: TGTGCCAGCAGCCAATCTAACAGGGGAGCTTTCTTT. The gene calls are TRBV16 and TRBJ1-1; 7 bases match TRBD1. Germline assignment: CDR1 KGHSY and CDR2 FQNENV. The V segment lost 0 bases and the J segment 10 bases; nucleotides outside the gene matches: 2. The CDR3 length is 12 residues.